The rows below give T cell receptor beta chains drawn from one sample of a study of blood T cell repertoires in COVID-19. Using immunoSEQ multiplex PCR, the repertoire was profiled, and TCRdb retains in-frame clones only, with some absent. The repertoire holds just under 350,000 clones, with about 90% as singletons. Sequenced input: peripheral blood. These receptors all come from a woman aged 18 to 35 who had recovered from COVID-19. The CDR3 runs from the conserved cysteine through the conserved F or W. D genes are given only for firm matches. Clone sizes are given selectively: once, few, many, or a class where the clone is expanded.

>TRBJ2-1|once|16|TRBD2|TRBV18
TGTGCCAGCTCACGCGGAAGCGGGAGCTCCTACAATGAGCAGTTCTTC
CASSRGSGSSYNEQFF
>TRBJ1-6|.|16|TRBD1|TRBV2
TGTGCCAGCAGTGAGGAAGGGGGCGCAAAGAATTCACCCCTCCACTTT
CASSEEGGAKNSPLHF
>TRBJ2-2|.|14|TRBD2|TRBV7-2
TGTGCCAGCAGCCCCGTACTAGCGGGAGGCCGGCTGTTTTTT
CASSPVLAGGRLFF
>TRBJ1-2|.|15|.|TRBV19
TGTGCCAGTAGTATAGATCGCGGAGGGAACTATGGCTACACCTTC
CASSIDRGGNYGYTF
>TRBJ2-1|.|16|.|TRBV30
TGTGCCTGGAGTGTCACGACAGCGAGATCCTACAATGAGCAGTTCTTC
CAWSVTTARSYNEQFF
>TRBJ2-1|.|12|.|TRBV2
TGTGCCAGCAATTTATTCCTAGCCTCGCAGTTCTTC
CASNLFLASQFF
>TRBJ2-1|.|13|.|TRBV19
TGTGCCAGTGGCGGTTTATCCTACAATGAGCAGTTCTTC
CASGGLSYNEQFF
>TRBJ2-3|.|16|.|TRBV18
TGTGCCAGCTCACCACTGTCCGGACAGCACACAGATACGCAGTATTTT
CASSPLSGQHTDTQYF
>TRBJ2-3|.|18|TRBD2|TRBV9
TGTGCCAGCAGCCCCCCAGGCGGGGGTGGATTTATCACAGATACGCAGTATTTT
CASSPPGGGGFITDTQYF
>TRBJ2-5|.|16|TRBD2|TRBV4-3
TGCGCCAGCAGCCCAGGAAGGAGCGGGAGGTTTGAGACCCAGTACTTC
CASSPGRSGRFETQYF
>TRBJ2-4|.|15|TRBD1|TRBV29-1
TGCAGCGTTCCCGGGACAGGGAGAGTCCAAAACATTCAGTACTTC
CSVPGTGRVQNIQYF
>TRBJ1-4|once|11|.|TRBV29-1
TGCAGCGTTGAATTTAGGATGACTCTGTTTTTT
CSVEFRMTLFF
>TRBJ1-1|.|12|.|TRBV7-9
TGTGCCACCAAACGGGGGAACACTGAAGCTTTCTTT
CATKRGNTEAFF
>TRBJ2-1|.|14|TRBD2|TRBV2
TGTGCCAGCAGTGAATCTAGCGGATACAATGAGCAGTTCTTC
CASSESSGYNEQFF
>TRBJ1-5|.|14|.|TRBV12-5
TGTGCTAGTGGTTTGGGTAATAGCAATCAGCCCCAGCATTTT
CASGLGNSNQPQHF
>TRBJ1-4|.|15|TRBD1|TRBV5-1
TGCGCCAGCAGCTTGGGAGGGACAGGGATTGAAAAACTGTTTTTT
CASSLGGTGIEKLFF
>TRBJ2-2|.|22|TRBD2|TRBV3-1/TRBV3-2
TGTGCCAGCAGCCAATTCGTCGGGACTAGCGGGAGGGCCCTCGGGGACACCGGGGAGCTGTTTTTT
CASSQFVGTSGRALGDTGELFF
>TRBJ2-3|.|16|TRBD2|TRBV9
TGTGCCAGCAGCGCCGGAAGTGGGAGGGCGGCAGATACGCAGTATTTT
CASSAGSGRAADTQYF
>TRBJ1-4|.|13|.|TRBV5-4
TGTGCCAGCAGCCAAGACTACAATGAAAAACTGTTTTTT
CASSQDYNEKLFF
>TRBJ1-4|.|16|.|TRBV15
TGTGCCACCAAATCAGTTGTGGGCCCGCGGGGTGAAAAACTGTTTTTT
CATKSVVGPRGEKLFF
>TRBJ2-1|.|17|TRBD2|TRBV3-1/TRBV3-2
TGTGCCAGCAGCCAAGAAATAATACTAGCGGGAGTCCATGAGCAGTTCTTC
CASSQEIILAGVHEQFF
>TRBJ1-5|.|14|.|TRBV9
TGTGCCAGCAGCGACCGGGACACCAATCAGCCCCAGCATTTT
CASSDRDTNQPQHF
>TRBJ2-2|.|20|TRBD1|TRBV15
TGTGCCACCAGCGGGACAACAGGGGGCGCGACGGGAGAACCCACCGGGGAGCTGTTTTTT
CATSGTTGGATGEPTGELFF
>TRBJ1-6|once|15|.|TRBV5-4
TGTGCCAGCAGCTGGGGGACGGCGGGGTATTCACCCCTCCACTTT
CASSWGTAGYSPLHF
>TRBJ1-4|.|13|TRBD1|TRBV30
TGTGCCGGTCGCGACAGGGGGTGGGAAAAACTGTTTTTT
CAGRDRGWEKLFF
>TRBJ2-1|.|16|TRBD2|TRBV28
TGTGCCAGCAGTCCATGGACTAGCGGGGGATACAATGAGCAGTTCTTC
CASSPWTSGGYNEQFF
>TRBJ2-5|.|13|.|TRBV10-3
TGTGCCATCAGTGCGGCGCCGGAGGAGACCCAGTACTTC
CAISAAPEETQYF
>TRBJ1-5|.|12|.|TRBV15
TGTGCCACCAGCAGACTAAATCAGCCCCAGCATTTT
CATSRLNQPQHF
>TRBJ2-6|once|15|TRBD1|TRBV19
TGTGCCAGTACGGACAGGTTCTCTGGGGCCAACGTCCTGACTTTC
CASTDRFSGANVLTF
>TRBJ1-2|.|19|TRBD1|TRBV7-9
TGTGCCAGCAGCTTGGGTCCAGGGGGTAGCTGGATTGAGGACTATGGCTACACCTTC
CASSLGPGGSWIEDYGYTF
>TRBJ2-1|.|16|TRBD2|TRBV18
TGTGCCAGCTCACAAGGGACTAGACTGCCCTACAATGAGCAGTTCTTC
CASSQGTRLPYNEQFF
>TRBJ1-1|.|14|TRBD1|TRBV5-8
TGTGCCAGCAGCCCCAGGGGGCAGGACACTGAAGCTTTCTTT
CASSPRGQDTEAFF
>TRBJ2-1|.|18|TRBD1|TRBV3-1/TRBV3-2
TGTGCCAGCAGCCAAGAGATGGGGACAGCGACAGGATTCTATGAGCAGTTCTTC
CASSQEMGTATGFYEQFF
>TRBJ2-5|.|16|TRBD2|TRBV7-2
TGTGCCAGCAGCTCGCGGGTAGCGGGAGGGCAGGGGACCCAGTACTTC
CASSSRVAGGQGTQYF
>TRBJ2-5|.|16|TRBD2|TRBV5-1
TGCGCCAGCAGCCCTGGGACTAGCGGGAGAAAAGAGACCCAGTACTTC
CASSPGTSGRKETQYF
>TRBJ2-5|.|16|.|TRBV18
TGTGCCAGCTCACCAAGGTGGGACCAACGGGGGGAGACCCAGTACTTC
CASSPRWDQRGETQYF
>TRBJ2-1|.|16|TRBD1|TRBV18
TGTGCCAGCTCACCACCCGAGACAGGGGGCTACAATGAGCAGTTCTTC
CASSPPETGGYNEQFF
>TRBJ2-1|.|13|.|TRBV20-1
TGCAGTGCTAGTGCGGGTTACAACAATGAGCAGTTCTTC
CSASAGYNNEQFF
>TRBJ1-4|.|15|.|TRBV6-2/TRBV6-3
TGTGCCAGCAGCCGACAGGACGCAACTAATGAAAAACTGTTTTTT
CASSRQDATNEKLFF
>TRBJ1-6|.|14|.|TRBV19
TGTGCCAGTAGTATATCGAGCGGTAATTCACCCCTCCACTTT
CASSISSGNSPLHF
>TRBJ2-2|.|16|TRBD2|TRBV19
TGTGCCAGTAGTACCGGGACTAGCGGAACCGGCGGGGAGCTGTTTTTT
CASSTGTSGTGGELFF
>TRBJ2-1|.|16|TRBD2|TRBV6-2/TRBV6-3
TGTGCCAGCAGTCGACATGGACTAGCGGGCACTAATGAGCAGTTCTTC
CASSRHGLAGTNEQFF
>TRBJ1-3|.|17|TRBD1|TRBV11-3
TGTGCCAGCAGCTTAGGACAGGGCCGCTTCTCTGGAAACACCATATATTTT
CASSLGQGRFSGNTIYF
>TRBJ2-3|.|17|TRBD1|TRBV5-1
TGCGCCAGCAGCCCCCAACCACGGACAGGGGGCACAGATACGCAGTATTTT
CASSPQPRTGGTDTQYF
>TRBJ2-2|.|14|TRBD2|TRBV7-9
TGTGCCAGTCGACTAGCGGGAAACACCGGGGAGCTGTTTTTT
CASRLAGNTGELFF
>TRBJ1-2|once|18|TRBD1|TRBV11-2
TGTGCCAGCAGGGGGGACAGGGGGCCATGGGGCTTTAACTATGGCTACACCTTC
CASRGDRGPWGFNYGYTF
>TRBJ2-2|.|16|TRBD2|TRBV11-3
TGTGCCAGCAGCCCCCGGGTAGCGGGGCAGGGCGGGGAGCTGTTTTTT
CASSPRVAGQGGELFF
>TRBJ1-2|.|13|.|TRBV19
TGTGCCAGTAGTATACGGGAAAACTATGGCTACACCTTC
CASSIRENYGYTF
>TRBJ2-1|once|16|.|TRBV19
TGTGCCAGTAGTACCTCTACGCGGGCCTCCTACAATGAGCAGTTCTTC
CASSTSTRASYNEQFF
>TRBJ1-4|.|17|.|TRBV19
TGTGCCAGTAGTATCCCCTCCGGAGCAGGGGTTAATGAAAAACTGTTTTTT
CASSIPSGAGVNEKLFF
>TRBJ2-5|.|15|TRBD2|TRBV4-1
TGCGCCAGCAGCTTAGTAGCGGGAGCATCAGAGACCCAGTACTTC
CASSLVAGASETQYF
>TRBJ1-1|.|14|.|TRBV5-5
TGTGCCAGCAGCTTTGTGTCGCGGCCGGCCGAAGCTTTCTTT
CASSFVSRPAEAFF
>TRBJ2-1|many|16|TRBD2|TRBV7-8
TGTGCCAGCTGCGCGAGGAGCGGGAGTGTAAGCAATGAGCAGTTCTTC
CASCARSGSVSNEQFF
>TRBJ2-1|.|16|TRBD2|TRBV5-4
TGTGCCAGCAGCTGGAAGTTAGCGGGAGGGCCCAATGAGCAGTTCTTC
CASSWKLAGGPNEQFF
>TRBJ1-1|.|14|TRBD1|TRBV6-5
TGTGCCAGCAGTCCGACAGGGGGAGACACTGAAGCTTTCTTT
CASSPTGGDTEAFF
>TRBJ2-2|.|17|TRBD2|TRBV18
TGTGCCAGCTCACCGAACATTCTAGCGGGAGGGGCCGGGGAGCTGTTTTTT
CASSPNILAGGAGELFF
>TRBJ1-2|.|12|.|TRBV5-6
TGTGCCAGCAGCTTGGGGGCATATGGCTACACCTTC
CASSLGAYGYTF
>TRBJ2-1|.|15|.|TRBV30
TGTGCCTGGGAGCAGGGACAAAGCTCCTACAATGAGCAGTTCTTC
CAWEQGQSSYNEQFF
>TRBJ2-1|.|11|.|TRBV20-1
TGCAGTGGACAGGAGTTGGATGAGCAGTTCTTC
CSGQELDEQFF